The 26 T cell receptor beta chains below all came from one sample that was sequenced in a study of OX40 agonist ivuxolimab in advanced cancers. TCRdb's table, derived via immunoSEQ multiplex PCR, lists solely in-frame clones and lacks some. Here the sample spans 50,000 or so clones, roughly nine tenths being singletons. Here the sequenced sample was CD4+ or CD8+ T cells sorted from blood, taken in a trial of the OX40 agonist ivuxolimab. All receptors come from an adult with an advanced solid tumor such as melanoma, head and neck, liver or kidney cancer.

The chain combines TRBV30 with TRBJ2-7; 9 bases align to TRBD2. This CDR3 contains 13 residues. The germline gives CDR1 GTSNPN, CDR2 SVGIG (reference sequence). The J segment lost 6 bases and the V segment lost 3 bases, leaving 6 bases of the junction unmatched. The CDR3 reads CAWSPARGGEQYF. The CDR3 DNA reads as TGTGCCTGGAGCCCCGCGCGGGGGGGCGAGCAGTACTTC.

The CDR3 DNA follows: TGTGCTAGTGGTTCCCCGGGACCCCAGGGGCCCGGGGAGCTGTTTTTT. Its translation is CASGSPGPQGPGELFF. The V call is TRBV12-5, the J call TRBJ2-2, with a possible D match to TRBD1 (6 bases). The CDR3 is made up of 16 amino acids. The germline CDR1 and CDR2 sequences are LGHNT and FRNRAP. Trimming took 4 bases from V and 6 from J, leaving 18 bases between them.

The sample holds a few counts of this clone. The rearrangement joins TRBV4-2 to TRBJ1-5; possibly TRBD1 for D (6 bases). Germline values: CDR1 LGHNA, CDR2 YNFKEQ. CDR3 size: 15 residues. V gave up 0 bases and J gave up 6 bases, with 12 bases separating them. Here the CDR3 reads CASSQEVGGSQPQHF. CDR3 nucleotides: TGTGCCAGCAGCCAAGAGGTGGGGGGCTCTCAGCCCCAGCATTTT.

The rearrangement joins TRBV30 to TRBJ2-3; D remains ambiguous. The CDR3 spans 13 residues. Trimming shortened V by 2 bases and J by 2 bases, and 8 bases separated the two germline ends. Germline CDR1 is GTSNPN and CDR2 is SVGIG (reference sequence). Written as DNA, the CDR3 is TGTGCCTGGAGTAGTGGGGACACAGATACGCAGTATTTT. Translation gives CAWSSGDTDTQYF. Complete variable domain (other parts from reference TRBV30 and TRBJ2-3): SQTIHQWPATLVQPVGSPLSLECTVEGTSNPNLYWYRQAAGRGLQLLFYSVGIGQISSEVPQNLSASRPQDRQFILSSKKLLLSDSGFYLCAWSSGDTDTQYFGPGTRLTVL.

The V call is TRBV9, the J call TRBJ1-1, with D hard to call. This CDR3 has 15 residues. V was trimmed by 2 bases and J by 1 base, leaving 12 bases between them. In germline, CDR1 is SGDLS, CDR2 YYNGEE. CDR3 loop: CASSVDDQWNTEAFF. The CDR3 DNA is TGTGCCAGCAGCGTGGACGACCAGTGGAACACTGAAGCTTTCTTT.

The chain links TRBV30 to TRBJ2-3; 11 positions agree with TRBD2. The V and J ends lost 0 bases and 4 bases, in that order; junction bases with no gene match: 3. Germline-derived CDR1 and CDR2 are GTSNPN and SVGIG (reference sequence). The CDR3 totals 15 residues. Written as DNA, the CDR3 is TGTGCCTGGAGTGTACTAGCGGGGGCAGCAGATACGCAGTATTTT. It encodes CAWSVLAGAADTQYF.

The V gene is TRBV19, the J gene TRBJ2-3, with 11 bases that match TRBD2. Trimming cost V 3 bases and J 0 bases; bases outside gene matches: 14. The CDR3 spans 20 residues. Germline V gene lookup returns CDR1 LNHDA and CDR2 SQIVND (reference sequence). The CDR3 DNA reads TGTGCCAGTAGTATGCGGCTTAGCGGGGGGGGTGTAGGTAGCACAGATACGCAGTATTTT. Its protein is CASSMRLSGGGVGSTDTQYF.

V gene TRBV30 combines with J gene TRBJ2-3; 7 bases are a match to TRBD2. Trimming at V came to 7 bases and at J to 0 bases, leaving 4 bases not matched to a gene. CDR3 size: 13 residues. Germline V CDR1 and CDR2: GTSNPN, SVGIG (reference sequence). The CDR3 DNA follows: TGTGCCTTTGAGCGGGGTAGCACAGATACGCAGTATTTT. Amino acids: CAFERGSTDTQYF. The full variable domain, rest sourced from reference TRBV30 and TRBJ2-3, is SQTIHQWPATLVQPVGSPLSLECTVEGTSNPNLYWYRQAAGRGLQLLFYSVGIGQISSEVPQNLSASRPQDRQFILSSKKLLLSDSGFYLCAFERGSTDTQYFGPGTRLTVL.

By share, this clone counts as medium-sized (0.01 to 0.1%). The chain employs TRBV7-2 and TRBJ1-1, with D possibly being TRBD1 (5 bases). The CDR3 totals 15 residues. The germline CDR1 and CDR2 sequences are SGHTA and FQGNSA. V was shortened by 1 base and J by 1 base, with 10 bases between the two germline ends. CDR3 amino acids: CASSLGGTENTEAFF. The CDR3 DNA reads TGTGCCAGCAGCTTAGGCGGGACGGAGAACACTGAAGCTTTCTTT.

The CDR3 DNA reads as TGTGCCAGCAGCTTTACGCCGGGACCGACCTACGAGCAGTACTTC. It specifies CASSFTPGPTYEQYF. The V gene is TRBV7-2, the J gene TRBJ2-7; D may correspond to TRBD1 or TRBD2 (5 bases each). Looked up from germline, CDR1 is SGHTA and CDR2 is FQGNSA. The CDR3 covers 15 residues. V was clipped by 3 bases and J by 2 bases, with 14 bases between them.

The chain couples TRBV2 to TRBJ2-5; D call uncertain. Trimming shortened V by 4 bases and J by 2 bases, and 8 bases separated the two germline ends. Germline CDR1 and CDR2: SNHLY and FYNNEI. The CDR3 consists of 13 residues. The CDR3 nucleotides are TGTGCCAGCAGTGCCATGGTACAAGAGACCCAGTACTTC. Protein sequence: CASSAMVQETQYF. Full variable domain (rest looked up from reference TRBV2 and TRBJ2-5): EPEVTQTPSHQVTQMGQEVILRCVPISNHLYFYWYRQILGQKVEFLVSFYNNEISEKSEIFDDQFSVERPDGSNFTLKIRSTKLEDSAMYFCASSAMVQETQYFGPGTRLLVL.

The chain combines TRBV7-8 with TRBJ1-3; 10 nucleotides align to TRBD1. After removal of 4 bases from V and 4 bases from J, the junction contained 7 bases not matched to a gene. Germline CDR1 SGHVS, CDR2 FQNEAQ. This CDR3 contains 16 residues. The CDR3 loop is CASSSRQGAAGNTIYF. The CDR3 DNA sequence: TGTGCCAGCAGCTCCAGACAGGGGGCGGCCGGAAACACCATATATTTT.

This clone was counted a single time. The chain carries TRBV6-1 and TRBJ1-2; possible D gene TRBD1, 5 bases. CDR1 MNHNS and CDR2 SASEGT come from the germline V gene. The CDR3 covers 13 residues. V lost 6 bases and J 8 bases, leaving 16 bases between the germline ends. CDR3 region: CASRVTGGRGYTF. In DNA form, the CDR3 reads TGTGCCAGCAGAGTTACAGGTGGGCGGGGCTACACCTTC.

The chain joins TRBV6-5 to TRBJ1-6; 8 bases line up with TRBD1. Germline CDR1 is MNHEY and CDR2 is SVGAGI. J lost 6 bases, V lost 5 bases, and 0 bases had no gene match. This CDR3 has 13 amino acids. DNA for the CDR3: TGTGCCAGCAGTGACAGGGGTAATTCACCCCTCCACTTT. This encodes CASSDRGNSPLHF.

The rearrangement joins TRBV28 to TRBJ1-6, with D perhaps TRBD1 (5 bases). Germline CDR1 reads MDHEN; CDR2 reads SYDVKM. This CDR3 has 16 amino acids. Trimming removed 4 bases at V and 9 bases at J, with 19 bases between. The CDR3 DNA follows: TGTGCCAGCAGTTCCCCCGGGGGGTTAAGTCGTTCACCCCTCCACTTT. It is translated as CASSSPGGLSRSPLHF.

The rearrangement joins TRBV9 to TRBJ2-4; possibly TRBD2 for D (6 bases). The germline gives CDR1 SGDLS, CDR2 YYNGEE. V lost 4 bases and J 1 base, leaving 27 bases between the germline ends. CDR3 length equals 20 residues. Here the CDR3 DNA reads TGTGCCAGCAGCCCTCAGGGACCGGGACTCAATTTAGGGGCCAAAAACATTCAGTACTTC. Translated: CASSPQGPGLNLGAKNIQYF.

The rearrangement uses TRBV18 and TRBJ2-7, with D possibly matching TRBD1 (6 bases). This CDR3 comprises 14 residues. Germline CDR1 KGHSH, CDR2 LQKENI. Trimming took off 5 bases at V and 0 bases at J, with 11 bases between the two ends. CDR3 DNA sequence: TGTGCCAGCTCAGTAGGACAGAACTCCTACGAGCAGTACTTC. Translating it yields CASSVGQNSYEQYF.

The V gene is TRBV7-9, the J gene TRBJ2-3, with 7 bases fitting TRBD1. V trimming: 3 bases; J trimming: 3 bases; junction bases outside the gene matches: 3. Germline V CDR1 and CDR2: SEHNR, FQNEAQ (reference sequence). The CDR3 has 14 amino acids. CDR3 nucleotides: TGTGCCAGCAGCTTGATACAGGGGACAGATACGCAGTATTTT. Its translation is CASSLIQGTDTQYF. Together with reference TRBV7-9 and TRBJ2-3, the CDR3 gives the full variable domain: DTGVSQNPRHKITKRGQNVTFRCDPISEHNRLYWYRQTLGQGPEFLTYFQNEAQLEKSRLLSDRFSAERPKGSFSTLEIQRTEQGDSAMYLCASSLIQGTDTQYFGPGTRLTVL.

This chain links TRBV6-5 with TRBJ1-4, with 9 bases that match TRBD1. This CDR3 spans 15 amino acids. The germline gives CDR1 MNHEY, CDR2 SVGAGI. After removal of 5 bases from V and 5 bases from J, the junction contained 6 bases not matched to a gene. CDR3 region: CASSPRGTGNEKLFF. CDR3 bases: TGTGCCAGCAGTCCGAGAGGGACAGGGAATGAAAAACTGTTTTTT.

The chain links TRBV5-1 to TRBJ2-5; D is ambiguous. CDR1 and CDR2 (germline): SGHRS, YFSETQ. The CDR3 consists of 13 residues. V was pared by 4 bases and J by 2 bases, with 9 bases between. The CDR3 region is CASSPGRQETQYF. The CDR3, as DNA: TGCGCCAGCAGCCCCGGACGGCAAGAGACCCAGTACTTC.

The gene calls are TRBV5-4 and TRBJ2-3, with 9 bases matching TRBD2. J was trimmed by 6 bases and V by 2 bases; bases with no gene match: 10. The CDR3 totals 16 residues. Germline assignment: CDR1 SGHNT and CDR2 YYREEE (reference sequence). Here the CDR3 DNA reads TGTGCCAGCAGCTTAAGGCTAGCGGGGCTAGGGGATACGCAGTATTTT. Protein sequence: CASSLRLAGLGDTQYF.

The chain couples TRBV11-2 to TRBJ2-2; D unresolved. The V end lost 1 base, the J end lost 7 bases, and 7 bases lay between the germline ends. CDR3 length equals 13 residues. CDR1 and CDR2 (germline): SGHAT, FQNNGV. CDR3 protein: CASSLAVDGELFF. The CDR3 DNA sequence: TGTGCCAGCAGCTTAGCGGTAGACGGGGAGCTGTTTTTT.

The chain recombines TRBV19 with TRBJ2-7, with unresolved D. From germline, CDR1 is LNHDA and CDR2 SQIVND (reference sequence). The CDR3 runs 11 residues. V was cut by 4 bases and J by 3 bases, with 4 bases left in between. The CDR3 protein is CASSTYYEQYF. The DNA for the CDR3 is TGTGCCAGTAGTACTTACTACGAGCAGTACTTC. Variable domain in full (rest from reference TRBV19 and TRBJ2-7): DGGITQSPKYLFRKEGQNVTLSCEQNLNHDAMYWYRQDPGQGLRLIYYSQIVNDFQKGDIAEGYSVSREKKESFPLTVTSAQKNPTAFYLCASSTYYEQYFGPGTRLTVT.

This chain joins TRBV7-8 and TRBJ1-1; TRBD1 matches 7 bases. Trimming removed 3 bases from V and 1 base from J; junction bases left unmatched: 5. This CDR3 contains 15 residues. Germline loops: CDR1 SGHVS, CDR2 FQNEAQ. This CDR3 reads CASSFPGTANTEAFF. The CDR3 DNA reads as TGTGCCAGCAGCTTCCCGGGGACAGCGAACACTGAAGCTTTCTTT.

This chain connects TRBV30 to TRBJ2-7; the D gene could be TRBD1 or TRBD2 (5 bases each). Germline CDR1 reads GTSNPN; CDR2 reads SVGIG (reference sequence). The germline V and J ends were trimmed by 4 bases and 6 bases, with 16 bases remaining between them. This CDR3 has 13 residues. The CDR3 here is CAWNHVGDGEQYF. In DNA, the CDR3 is TGTGCCTGGAATCACGTGGGGGATGGCGAGCAGTACTTC.

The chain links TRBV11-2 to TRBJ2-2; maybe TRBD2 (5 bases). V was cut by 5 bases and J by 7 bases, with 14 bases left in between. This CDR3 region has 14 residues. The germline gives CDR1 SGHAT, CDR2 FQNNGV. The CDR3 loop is CASSPEEVFGELFF. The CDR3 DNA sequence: TGTGCCAGCAGCCCGGAGGAGGTGTTCGGGGAGCTGTTTTTT.